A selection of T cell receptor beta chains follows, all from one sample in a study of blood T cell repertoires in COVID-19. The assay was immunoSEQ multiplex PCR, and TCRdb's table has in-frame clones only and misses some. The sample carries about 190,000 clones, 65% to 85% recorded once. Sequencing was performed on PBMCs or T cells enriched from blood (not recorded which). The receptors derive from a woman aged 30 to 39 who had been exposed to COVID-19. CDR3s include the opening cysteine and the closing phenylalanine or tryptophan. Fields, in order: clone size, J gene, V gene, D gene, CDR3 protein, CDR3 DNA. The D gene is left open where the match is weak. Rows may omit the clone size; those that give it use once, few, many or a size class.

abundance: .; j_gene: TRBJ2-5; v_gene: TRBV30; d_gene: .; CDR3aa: CAWSFQGRETQYF; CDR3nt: TGTGCCTGGAGTTTCCAGGGGCGAGAGACCCAGTACTTC
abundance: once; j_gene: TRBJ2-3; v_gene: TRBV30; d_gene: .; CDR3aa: CAHSGDTQYF; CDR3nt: TGTGCCCACAGTGGAGATACGCAGTATTTT
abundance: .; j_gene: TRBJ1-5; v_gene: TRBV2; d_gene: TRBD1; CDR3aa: CASSNRPDRDYPDQPQHF; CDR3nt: TGTGCCAGCAGCAACCGACCGGACAGGGATTATCCCGATCAGCCCCAGCATTTT
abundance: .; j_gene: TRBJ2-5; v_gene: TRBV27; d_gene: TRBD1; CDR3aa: CASSLQGATNQETQYF; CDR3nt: TGTGCCAGCAGCCTTCAGGGGGCGACCAACCAAGAGACCCAGTACTTC
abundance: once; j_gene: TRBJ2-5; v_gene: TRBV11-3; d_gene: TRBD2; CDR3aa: CASSLDPASGGVWPETQYF; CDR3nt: TGTGCCAGCAGCTTAGATCCGGCTAGCGGGGGGGTCTGGCCCGAGACCCAGTACTTC
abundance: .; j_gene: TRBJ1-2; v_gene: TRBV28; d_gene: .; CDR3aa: CASSQGQHYGYTF; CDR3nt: TGTGCCAGCAGTCAAGGACAGCACTATGGCTACACCTTC
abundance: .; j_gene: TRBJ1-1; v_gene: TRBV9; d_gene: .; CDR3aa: CASSTRTDMNTEAFF; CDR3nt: TGTGCCAGCAGCACCCGGACTGATATGAACACTGAAGCTTTCTTT
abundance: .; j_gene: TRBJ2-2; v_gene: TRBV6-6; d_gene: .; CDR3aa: CASSSIPAGGTGELFF; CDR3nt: TGTGCCAGCAGTTCCATCCCGGCCGGAGGGACCGGGGAGCTGTTTTTT
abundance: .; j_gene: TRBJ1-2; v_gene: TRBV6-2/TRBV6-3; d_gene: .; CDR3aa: CASSDHSRGGGYTF; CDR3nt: TGTGCCAGCAGCGACCACAGTAGGGGCGGTGGCTACACCTTC
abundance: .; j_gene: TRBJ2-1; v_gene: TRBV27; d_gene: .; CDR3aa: CASTPDSPGDEQFF; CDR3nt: TGTGCCAGCACCCCGGACTCGCCGGGGGATGAGCAGTTCTTC
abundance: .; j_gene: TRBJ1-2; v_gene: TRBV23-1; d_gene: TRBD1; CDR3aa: CASSHMTPGRTGEVLCGYTF; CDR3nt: TGCGCCAGCAGTCATATGACCCCTGGGCGGACAGGGGAAGTACTGTGTGGCTACACCTTC
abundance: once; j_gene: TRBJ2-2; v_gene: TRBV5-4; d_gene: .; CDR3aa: CASLRRGGVTGELFF; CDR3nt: TGTGCCAGCCTCAGGAGGGGGGGCGTCACCGGGGAGCTGTTTTTT
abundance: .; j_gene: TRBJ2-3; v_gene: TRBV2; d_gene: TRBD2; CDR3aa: CASSAFLAGDRTDTQYF; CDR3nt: TGTGCCAGCAGTGCCTTTTTAGCGGGGGACCGCACAGATACGCAGTATTTT
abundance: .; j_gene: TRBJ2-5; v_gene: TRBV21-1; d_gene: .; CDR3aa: CASNPSGGAETQYF; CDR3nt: TGTGCCAGCAATCCTAGCGGGGGGGCTGAGACCCAGTACTTC
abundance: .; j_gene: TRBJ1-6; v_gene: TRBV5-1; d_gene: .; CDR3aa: CASSPGGPPLHF; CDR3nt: TGCGCCAGCAGCCCGGGAGGGCCACCCCTCCACTTT
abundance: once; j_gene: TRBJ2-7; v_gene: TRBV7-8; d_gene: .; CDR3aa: CASSPSFEQYF; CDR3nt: TGTGCCAGCAGCCCCTCCTTTGAGCAGTACTTC
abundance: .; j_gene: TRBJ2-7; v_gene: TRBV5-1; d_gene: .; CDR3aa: CASRSGTEQYF; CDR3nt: TGCGCCAGCAGATCCGGGACAGAGCAGTACTTC
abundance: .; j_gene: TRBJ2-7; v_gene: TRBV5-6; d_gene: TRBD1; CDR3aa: CASSLGGQAGWAYEQYF; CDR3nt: TGTGCCAGCAGCTTGGGGGGACAGGCTGGATGGGCCTACGAGCAGTACTTC
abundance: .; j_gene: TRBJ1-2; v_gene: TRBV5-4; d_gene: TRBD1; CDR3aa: CASSFRDRFLYGYTF; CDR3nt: TGTGCCAGCAGCTTCAGGGACAGGTTCCTCTATGGCTACACCTTC
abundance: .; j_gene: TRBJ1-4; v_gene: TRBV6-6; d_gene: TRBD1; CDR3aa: CASSPNRGRLNEKLFF; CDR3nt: TGTGCCAGCAGTCCGAACAGGGGGCGACTTAATGAAAAACTGTTTTTT
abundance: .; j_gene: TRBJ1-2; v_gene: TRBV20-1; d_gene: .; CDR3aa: CSALIEPLTF; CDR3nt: TGCAGTGCTTTAATAGAACCCCTCACCTTC
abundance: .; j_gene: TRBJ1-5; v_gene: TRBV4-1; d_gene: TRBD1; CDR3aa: CASSQPSQGAGNSNQPQHF; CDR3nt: TGCGCCAGCAGCCAACCATCACAGGGGGCAGGGAATAGCAATCAGCCCCAGCATTTT
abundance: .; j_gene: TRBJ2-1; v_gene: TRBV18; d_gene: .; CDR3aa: CASSPGDYNEQFF; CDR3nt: TGTGCCAGCTCACCCGGGGACTACAATGAGCAGTTCTTC
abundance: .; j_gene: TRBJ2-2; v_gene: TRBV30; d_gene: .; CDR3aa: CAWNPNSAGELFF; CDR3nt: TGTGCCTGGAACCCAAACTCGGCCGGGGAGCTGTTTTTT
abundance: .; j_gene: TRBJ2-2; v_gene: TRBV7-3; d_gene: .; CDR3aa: CASSLAGSYGGELFF; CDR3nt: TGTGCCAGCAGCTTGGCCGGGAGTTACGGCGGGGAGCTGTTTTTT
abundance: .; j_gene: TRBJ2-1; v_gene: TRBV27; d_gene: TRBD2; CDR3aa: CASSFSGGGNEQFF; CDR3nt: TGTGCCAGCAGTTTTAGCGGGGGGGGGAATGAGCAGTTCTTC
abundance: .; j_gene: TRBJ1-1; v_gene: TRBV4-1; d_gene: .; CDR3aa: CASSQVQGFLEIGTEAFF; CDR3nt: TGCGCCAGCAGCCAAGTCCAGGGGTTTCTCGAAATTGGCACTGAAGCTTTCTTT
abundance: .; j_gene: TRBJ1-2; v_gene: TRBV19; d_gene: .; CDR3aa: CASTPSTGNNYGYTF; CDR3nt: TGTGCCAGTACCCCGTCGACAGGAAACAACTATGGCTACACCTTC
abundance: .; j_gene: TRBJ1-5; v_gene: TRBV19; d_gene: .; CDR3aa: CASSFGGPVYSNQPQHF; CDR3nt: TGTGCCAGTAGTTTCGGTGGGCCAGTTTATAGCAATCAGCCCCAGCATTTT
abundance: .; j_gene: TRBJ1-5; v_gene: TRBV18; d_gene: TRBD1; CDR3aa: CASQQGPGQPQHF; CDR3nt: TGTGCCAGTCAACAGGGGCCGGGACAGCCCCAGCATTTT
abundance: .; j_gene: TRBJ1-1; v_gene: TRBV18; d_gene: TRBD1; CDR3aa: CASSSDRSGEAFF; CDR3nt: TGTGCCAGCTCCTCGGACAGGTCGGGAGAAGCTTTCTTT
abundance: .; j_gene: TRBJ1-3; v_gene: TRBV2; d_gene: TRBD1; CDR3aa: CASRKFPGQASGNTIYF; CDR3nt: TGTGCCAGCAGGAAATTCCCCGGACAGGCCTCTGGAAACACCATATATTTT
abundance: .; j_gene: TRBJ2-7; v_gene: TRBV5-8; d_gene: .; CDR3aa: CASTLNRGYEQYF; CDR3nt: TGTGCCAGCACCCTAAATAGGGGCTACGAGCAGTACTTC
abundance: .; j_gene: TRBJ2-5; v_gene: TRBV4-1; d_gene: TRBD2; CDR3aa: CASSPVAGDQETQYF; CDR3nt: TGCGCCAGCAGCCCCGTAGCGGGGGACCAAGAGACCCAGTACTTC
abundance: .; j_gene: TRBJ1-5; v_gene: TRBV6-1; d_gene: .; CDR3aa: CASSETPGPQHF; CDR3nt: TGTGCCAGCAGTGAAACTCCGGGGCCCCAGCATTTT
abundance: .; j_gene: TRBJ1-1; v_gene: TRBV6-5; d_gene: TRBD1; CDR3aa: CASSSRQGGEAFF; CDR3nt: TGTGCCAGCAGTTCAAGACAGGGTGGTGAAGCTTTCTTT
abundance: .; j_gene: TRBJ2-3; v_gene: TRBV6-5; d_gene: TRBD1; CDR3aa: CASSYGTGTDTQYF; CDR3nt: TGTGCCAGCAGTTACGGGACAGGGACAGATACGCAGTATTTT
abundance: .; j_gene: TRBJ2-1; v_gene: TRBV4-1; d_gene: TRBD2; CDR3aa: CASSQDAGLAGNEQFF; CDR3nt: TGCGCCAGCAGCCAAGATGCAGGACTAGCGGGCAATGAGCAGTTCTTC
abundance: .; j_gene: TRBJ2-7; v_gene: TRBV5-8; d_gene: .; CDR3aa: CASSVTGAYEQYF; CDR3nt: TGTGCCAGCAGCGTTACCGGGGCCTACGAGCAGTACTTC
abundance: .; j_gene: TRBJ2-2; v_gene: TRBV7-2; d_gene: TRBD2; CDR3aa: CASSLVGRGGPTGELFF; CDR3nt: TGTGCCAGCAGCTTAGTCGGGCGGGGGGGCCCGACCGGGGAGCTGTTTTTT
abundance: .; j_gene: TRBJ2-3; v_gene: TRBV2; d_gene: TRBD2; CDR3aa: CASSPTSGGAPDTQYF; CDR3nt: TGTGCCAGCAGTCCAACTAGCGGGGGGGCCCCAGATACGCAGTATTTT
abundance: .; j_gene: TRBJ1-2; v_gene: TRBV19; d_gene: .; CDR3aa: CATKDGSRASSNYGYTF; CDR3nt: TGTGCCACCAAAGACGGGAGTCGGGCCTCCTCTAACTATGGCTACACCTTC
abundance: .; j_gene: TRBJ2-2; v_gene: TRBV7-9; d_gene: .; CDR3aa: CASSFSPTNRDTGELFF; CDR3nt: TGTGCCAGCAGCTTTTCCCCGACGAACAGGGATACCGGGGAGCTGTTTTTT
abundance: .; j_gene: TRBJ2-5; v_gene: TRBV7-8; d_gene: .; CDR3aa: CASSLSLLLGGETQYF; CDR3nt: TGTGCCAGCAGCTTATCCCTCTTACTAGGAGGAGAGACCCAGTACTTC
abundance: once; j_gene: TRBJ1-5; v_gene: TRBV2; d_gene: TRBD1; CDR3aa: CASSAGQGSLSQHF; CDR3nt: TGTGCCAGCAGCGCGGGACAGGGTTCTCTGTCCCAGCATTTT
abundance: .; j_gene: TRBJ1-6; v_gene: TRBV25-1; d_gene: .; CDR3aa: CASSGDDRLNSPLHF; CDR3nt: TGTGCCAGCAGTGGGGACGACAGGCTCAATTCACCCCTCCACTTT
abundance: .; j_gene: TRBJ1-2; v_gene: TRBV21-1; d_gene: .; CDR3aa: CASSKGQKDPSRGYTF; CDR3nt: TGTGCCAGCAGCAAAGGTCAGAAAGACCCCTCGAGGGGCTACACCTTC
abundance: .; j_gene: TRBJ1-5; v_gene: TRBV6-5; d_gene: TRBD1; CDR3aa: CASRFSQGGNQPQHF; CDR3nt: TGTGCCAGCAGATTCAGTCAGGGGGGCAATCAGCCCCAGCATTTT